What follows is one TCR beta chain and its context. CDR3 size: 15 residues. The V gene's germline CDR1 is SGHTS and CDR2 YDEGEE. The V and J ends lost 4 bases and 6 bases respectively, with 14 bases between them. Only in-frame clones appear in the TCRdb table, and some are missing; sequencing was by immunoSEQ multiplex PCR. The data contain roughly 40,000 clones, about four fifths of them singletons. These data are taken from a study of OX40 agonist ivuxolimab in advanced cancers. Study background: Patients received intravenous ivuxolimab every 2 weeks at 0.01 to 10 mg/kg.

Specimen: CD4+ or CD8+ T cells sorted from blood, collected in a trial of the OX40 agonist ivuxolimab. The TCR was taken from an adult with an advanced solid tumor such as melanoma, head and neck, liver or kidney cancer. The rearrangement links TRBV5-8 to TRBJ1-6, with TRBD1 as a possible D gene (6 bases). CDR3 region: CASSPLQGSNSPLHF. The CDR3, as DNA: TGTGCCAGCAGCCCATTACAGGGTTCTAATTCACCCCTCCACTTT.